A selection of T cell receptor beta chains follows, all from one sample in a study of regulatory T cells in long-lasting Graves disease. TCRdb used MiXCR to reprocess the multiplex PCR reads, holding one entry per CDR3 protein. The data hold fewer than 350,000 distinct CDR3 sequences, with 15% to 20% observed a single time. The starting material was peripheral blood mononuclear cells (PBMCs), obtained at new diagnosis, from a patient treated with antithyroid drugs. The receptors originated from a female donor with Graves disease. CDR3s include the opening cysteine and the closing phenylalanine or tryptophan. The D gene is left open where the match is weak. Expanded clones are given a class, and other clones once, few, many or no size at all.

v_gene	abundance	j_gene	d_gene	CDR3aa	CDR3nt
TRBV12-3/TRBV12-4	-	TRBJ1-6	-	CASSLEEDGDSPLHF	TGTGCCAGCAGTTTAGAGGAGGATGGGGATTCACCCCTCCACTTT
TRBV6-5	-	TRBJ2-2	-	CASSYGSGELFF	TGTGCCAGCAGTTACGGCTCCGGGGAGCTGTTTTTT
TRBV2	-	TRBJ2-5	TRBD2	CASNVREGGIETLYF	TGTGCCAGCAATGTACGGGAGGGTGGTATAGAGACCCTGTACTTC
TRBV18	many	TRBJ2-2	-	CASSPINRAGELFF	TGTGCCAGCTCACCAATAAACCGCGCCGGGGAGCTGTTTTTT
TRBV2	once	TRBJ2-2	-	CARESGTNTGELFF	TGTGCCAGAGAATCCGGGACCAACACCGGGGAGCTGTTTTTT
TRBV27	many	TRBJ2-3	-	CASSLVGGLDTQYF	TGTGCCAGCAGTTTAGTTGGCGGACTAGATACGCAGTATTTT
TRBV19	few	TRBJ2-2	-	CASSIGRGGSGELFF	TGTGCCAGTAGTATAGGCCGAGGGGGGTCCGGGGAGCTGTTTTTT
TRBV12-3/TRBV12-4	-	TRBJ2-5	TRBD2	CASSFSGRGETQYF	TGTGCCAGCAGTTTCAGCGGGAGAGGAGAGACCCAGTACTTC
TRBV7-6	few	TRBJ2-2	TRBD2	CASSGPSGSLYTGELFF	TGTGCCAGCAGCGGGCCCAGCGGGAGTTTATACACCGGGGAGCTGTTTTTT
TRBV19	many	TRBJ1-3	-	CASSMSDSGNTIYF	TGTGCCAGTAGTATGTCCGACTCTGGAAACACCATATATTTT
TRBV27	many	TRBJ2-5	TRBD2	CASSFEASGRNRETQYF	TGTGCCAGCAGTTTTGAGGCTAGCGGGAGGAATCGAGAGACCCAGTACTTC
TRBV27	few	TRBJ1-3	-	CASSSLSTNPLSGNTIYF	TGTGCCAGCAGTTCCCTCTCGACAAACCCTCTCTCTGGAAACACCATATATTTT
TRBV18	-	TRBJ2-7	TRBD2	CASSPKAGLAANYEQYF	TGTGCCAGCTCACCAAAAGCAGGACTAGCGGCAAACTACGAGCAGTACTTC
TRBV20-1	many	TRBJ2-1	TRBD1	CSARATGGRNEQFF	TGCAGTGCTAGAGCGACAGGGGGTCGAAATGAGCAGTTCTTC
TRBV25-1	many	TRBJ2-1	-	CASSEGQSSYNEQFF	TGTGCCAGCAGTGAAGGACAGAGCTCCTACAATGAGCAGTTCTTC
TRBV11-1	many	TRBJ2-1	-	CASSPGPTVQQFF	TGTGCCAGCAGCCCGGGACCAACCGTTCAGCAGTTCTTC
TRBV9	few	TRBJ2-2	TRBD2	CASSHGRAGRNTGELFF	TGTGCCAGCAGCCATGGGAGGGCGGGTAGAAACACCGGGGAGCTGTTTTTT
TRBV9	-	TRBJ2-3	TRBD1	CASSASGGTFTDTQYF	TGTGCCAGCAGCGCCTCAGGGGGCACGTTTACAGATACGCAGTATTTT
TRBV20-1	many	TRBJ2-5	-	CSALPGKEETQYF	TGCAGTGCTCTCCCAGGGAAGGAAGAGACCCAGTACTTC
TRBV27	-	TRBJ2-7	-	CASGRTVSSYEQYF	TGTGCCAGCGGGCGGACGGTCAGCTCCTACGAGCAGTACTTC
TRBV11-2	many	TRBJ2-2	TRBD1	CASSLTGTGDDTGELFF	TGTGCCAGCAGCTTAACCGGGACAGGGGACGACACCGGGGAGCTGTTTTTT
TRBV7-9	many	TRBJ2-7	TRBD2	CASSLGGTNPYEQYF	TGTGCCAGCAGCTTAGGGGGGACTAACCCCTACGAGCAGTACTTC
TRBV18	few	TRBJ2-1	TRBD2	CASSPVLAVISYNEQFF	TGTGCCAGCTCACCAGTACTAGCGGTAATATCGTACAATGAGCAGTTCTTC
TRBV11-2	few	TRBJ2-3	-	CASSFVGGRADTQYF	TGTGCCAGCAGTTTTGTGGGTGGAAGGGCGGATACGCAGTATTTT
TRBV12-3/TRBV12-4	many	TRBJ1-2	-	CASSRRQSYGYTF	TGTGCCAGCAGCCGACGACAGAGCTATGGCTACACCTTC
TRBV20-1	-	TRBJ2-7	TRBD1	CSAIGTGAGTFSEQYF	TGCAGTGCTATAGGGACAGGGGCCGGGACTTTTTCCGAGCAGTACTTC
TRBV7-3	many	TRBJ1-1	-	CASSLATGAGAEAFF	TGTGCCAGCAGCTTAGCGACGGGGGCGGGAGCTGAAGCTTTCTTT
TRBV5-1	many	TRBJ2-7	TRBD2	CASSGAGRSYEQYF	TGCGCCAGCAGTGGAGCGGGACGCTCCTACGAGCAGTACTTC
TRBV5-5	-	TRBJ1-1	TRBD1	CASSSGQGPLEAFF	TGTGCCAGCAGCTCGGGACAGGGGCCGTTGGAAGCTTTCTTT
TRBV16	-	TRBJ1-2	-	CASSQQTGTGGGYTF	TGTGCCAGCAGCCAACAAACAGGGACCGGGGGGGGCTACACCTTC
TRBV11-3	many	TRBJ2-7	-	CASSLVRGRNEQYF	TGTGCCAGCAGCTTAGTCCGGGGGAGAAACGAGCAGTACTTC